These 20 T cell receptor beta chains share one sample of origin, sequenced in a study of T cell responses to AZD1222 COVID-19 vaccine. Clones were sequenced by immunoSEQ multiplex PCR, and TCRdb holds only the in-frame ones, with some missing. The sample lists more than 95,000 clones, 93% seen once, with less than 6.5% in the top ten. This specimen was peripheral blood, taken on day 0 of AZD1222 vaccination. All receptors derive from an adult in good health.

The CDR3 nucleotides read TGTGCCAGCAGGAAAGGGGGGGGTAGTGAGACCCAGTACTTC. It specifies CASRKGGGSETQYF. V gene TRBV27 combines with J gene TRBJ2-5; possible D gene TRBD2, 7 bases. Germline lookup yields CDR1 MNHEY and CDR2 SMNVEV (reference sequence). The CDR3 contains 14 residues. V gave up 6 bases and J gave up 5 bases, with 16 bases separating them.

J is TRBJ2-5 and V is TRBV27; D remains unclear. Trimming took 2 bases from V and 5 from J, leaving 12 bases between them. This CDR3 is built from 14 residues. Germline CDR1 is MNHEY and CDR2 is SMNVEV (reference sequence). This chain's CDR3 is CASSLNPGGETQYF. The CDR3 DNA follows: TGTGCCAGCAGTTTAAATCCGGGTGGGGAGACCCAGTACTTC.

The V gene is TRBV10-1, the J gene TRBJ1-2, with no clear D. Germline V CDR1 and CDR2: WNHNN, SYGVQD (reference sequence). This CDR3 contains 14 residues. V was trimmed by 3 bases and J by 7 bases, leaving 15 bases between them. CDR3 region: CASSETSERSGYTF. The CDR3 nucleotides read TGCGCCAGCAGTGAAACGTCGGAACGCTCTGGCTACACCTTC.

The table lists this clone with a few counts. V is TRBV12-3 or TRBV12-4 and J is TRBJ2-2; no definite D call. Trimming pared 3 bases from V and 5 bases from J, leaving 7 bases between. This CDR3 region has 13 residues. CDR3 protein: CASSFRVTGELFF. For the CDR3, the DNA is TGTGCCAGCAGTTTTAGGGTTACCGGGGAGCTGTTTTTT.

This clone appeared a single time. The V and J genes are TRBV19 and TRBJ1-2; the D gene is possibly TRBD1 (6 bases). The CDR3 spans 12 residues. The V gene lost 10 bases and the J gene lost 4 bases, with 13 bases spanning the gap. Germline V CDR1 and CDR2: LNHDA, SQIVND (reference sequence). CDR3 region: CATSTGFYGYTF. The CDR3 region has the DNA TGTGCCACTTCCACAGGGTTCTATGGCTACACCTTC.

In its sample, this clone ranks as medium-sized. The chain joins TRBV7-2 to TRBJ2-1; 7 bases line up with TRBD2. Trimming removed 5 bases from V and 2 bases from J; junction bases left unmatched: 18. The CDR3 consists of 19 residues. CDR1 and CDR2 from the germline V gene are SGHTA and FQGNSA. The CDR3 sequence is CASSHHFRASGNPYNEQFF. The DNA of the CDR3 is TGTGCCAGCAGCCACCATTTTAGGGCTAGCGGAAACCCCTACAATGAGCAGTTCTTC.

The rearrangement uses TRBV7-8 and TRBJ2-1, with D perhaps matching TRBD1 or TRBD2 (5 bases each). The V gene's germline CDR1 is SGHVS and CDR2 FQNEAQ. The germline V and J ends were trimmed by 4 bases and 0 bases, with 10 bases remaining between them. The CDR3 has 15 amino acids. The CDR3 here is CASSWGSSSYNEQFF. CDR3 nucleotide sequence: TGTGCCAGCAGCTGGGGGTCCAGCTCCTACAATGAGCAGTTCTTC.

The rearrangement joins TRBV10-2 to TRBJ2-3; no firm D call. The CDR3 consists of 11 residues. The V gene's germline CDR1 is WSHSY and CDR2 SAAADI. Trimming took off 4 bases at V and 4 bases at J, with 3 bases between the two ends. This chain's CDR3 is CASSGPDTQYF. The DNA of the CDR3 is TGCGCCAGCAGTGGACCAGATACGCAGTATTTT.

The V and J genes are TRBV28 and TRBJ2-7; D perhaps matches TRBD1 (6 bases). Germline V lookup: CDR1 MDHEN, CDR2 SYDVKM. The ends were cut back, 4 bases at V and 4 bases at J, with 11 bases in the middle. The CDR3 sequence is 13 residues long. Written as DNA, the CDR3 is TGTGCCAGCAGTTCCCTGGACAGTTACGAGCAGTACTTC. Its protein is CASSSLDSYEQYF.

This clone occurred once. The CDR3 sequence is CASSLGRPGETQYF. DNA of the CDR3: TGCGCCAGCAGCTTGGGACGTCCGGGAGAGACCCAGTACTTC. The rearrangement joins TRBV5-1 to TRBJ2-5; D unclear. The CDR3 is made up of 14 amino acids. Between the trimmed V and J ends, which lost 0 bases and 4 bases, there was a span of 10 bases. The V gene's germline CDR1 is SGHRS and CDR2 YFSETQ.

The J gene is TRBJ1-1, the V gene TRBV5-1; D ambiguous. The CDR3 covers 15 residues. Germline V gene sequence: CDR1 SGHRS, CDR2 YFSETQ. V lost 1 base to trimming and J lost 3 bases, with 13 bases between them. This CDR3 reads CASSLFGGGHTEAFF. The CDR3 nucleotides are TGCGCCAGCAGCTTGTTCGGCGGAGGGCACACTGAAGCTTTCTTT.

CDR3 loop: CSASRHQGDQPQHF. Written as DNA, the CDR3 is TGCAGTGCTAGTAGGCATCAGGGGGACCAGCCCCAGCATTTT. The chain is built from TRBV20-1 and TRBJ1-5; TRBD1 matches 7 bases. Trimming cost V 3 bases and J 7 bases; bases outside gene matches: 9. The CDR3 loop spans 14 amino acids. CDR1 and CDR2 from the germline V gene are DFQATT and SNEGSKA (reference sequence).

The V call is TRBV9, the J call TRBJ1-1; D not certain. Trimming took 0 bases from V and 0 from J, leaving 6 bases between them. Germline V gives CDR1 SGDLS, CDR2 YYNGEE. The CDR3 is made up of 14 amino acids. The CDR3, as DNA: TGTGCCAGCAGCGTAGCTAGTATGAACACTGAAGCTTTCTTT. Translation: CASSVASMNTEAFF.

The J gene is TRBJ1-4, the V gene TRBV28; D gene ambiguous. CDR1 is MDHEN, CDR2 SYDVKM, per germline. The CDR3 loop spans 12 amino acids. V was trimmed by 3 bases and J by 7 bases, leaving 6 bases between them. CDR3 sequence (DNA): TGTGCCAGCAGTTTCCCCGGTGAAAAACTGTTTTTT. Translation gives CASSFPGEKLFF.

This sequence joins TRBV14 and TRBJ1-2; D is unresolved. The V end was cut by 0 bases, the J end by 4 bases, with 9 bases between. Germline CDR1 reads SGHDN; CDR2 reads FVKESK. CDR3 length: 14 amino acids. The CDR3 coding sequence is TGTGCCAGCAGCCAAGATCGGCAAGCCTATGGCTACACCTTC. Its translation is CASSQDRQAYGYTF.

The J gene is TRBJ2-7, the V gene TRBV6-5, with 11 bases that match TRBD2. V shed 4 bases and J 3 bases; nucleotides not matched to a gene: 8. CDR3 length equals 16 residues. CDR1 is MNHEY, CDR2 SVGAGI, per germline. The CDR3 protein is CASSSSIAGGFYEQYF. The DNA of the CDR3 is TGTGCCAGCAGTTCCTCGATAGCGGGAGGGTTCTACGAGCAGTACTTC.

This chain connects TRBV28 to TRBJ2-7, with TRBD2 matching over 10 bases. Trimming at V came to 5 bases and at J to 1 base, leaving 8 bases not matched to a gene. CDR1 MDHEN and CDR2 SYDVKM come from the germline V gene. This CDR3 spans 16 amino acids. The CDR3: CASSPPGLARSYEQYF. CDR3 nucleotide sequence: TGTGCCAGCAGTCCTCCGGGACTAGCGAGGTCCTACGAGCAGTACTTC.

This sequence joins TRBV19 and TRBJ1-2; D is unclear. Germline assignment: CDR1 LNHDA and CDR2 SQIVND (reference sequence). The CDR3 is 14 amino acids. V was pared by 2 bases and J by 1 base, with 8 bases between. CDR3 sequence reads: CASSITGSNYGYTF. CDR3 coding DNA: TGTGCCAGTAGTATAACGGGCAGTAACTATGGCTACACCTTC.

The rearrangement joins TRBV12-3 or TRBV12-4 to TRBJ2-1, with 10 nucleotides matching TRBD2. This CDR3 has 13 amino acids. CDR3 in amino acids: CASRLAGVNEQFF. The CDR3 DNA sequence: TGTGCGAGTAGGCTAGCGGGAGTGAATGAGCAGTTCTTC.

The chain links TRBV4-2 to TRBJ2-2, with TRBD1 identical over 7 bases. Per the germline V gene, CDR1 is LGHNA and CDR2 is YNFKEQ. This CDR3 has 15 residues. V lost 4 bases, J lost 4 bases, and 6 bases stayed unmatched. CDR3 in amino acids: CASSRPGQTTGELFF. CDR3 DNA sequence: TGTGCCAGCAGCCGACCGGGACAGACCACCGGGGAGCTGTTTTTT.